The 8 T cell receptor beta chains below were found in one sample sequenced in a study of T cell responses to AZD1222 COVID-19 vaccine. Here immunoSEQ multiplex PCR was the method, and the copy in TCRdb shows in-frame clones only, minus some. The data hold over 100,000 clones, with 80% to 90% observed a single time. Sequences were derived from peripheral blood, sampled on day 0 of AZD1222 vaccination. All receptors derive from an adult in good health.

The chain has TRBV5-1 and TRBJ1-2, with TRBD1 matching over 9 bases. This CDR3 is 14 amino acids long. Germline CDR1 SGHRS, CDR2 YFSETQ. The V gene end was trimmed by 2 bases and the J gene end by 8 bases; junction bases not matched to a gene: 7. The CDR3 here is CASSLEQGAYGYTF. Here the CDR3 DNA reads TGCGCCAGCAGCTTAGAACAGGGGGCGTACGGCTACACCTTC.

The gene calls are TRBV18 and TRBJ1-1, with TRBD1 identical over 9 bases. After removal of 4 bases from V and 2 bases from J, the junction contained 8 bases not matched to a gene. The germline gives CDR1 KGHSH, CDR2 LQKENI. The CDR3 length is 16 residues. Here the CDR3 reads CASSRGTGIDNTEAFF. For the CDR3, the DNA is TGTGCCAGCTCACGCGGGACAGGGATCGACAACACTGAAGCTTTCTTT.

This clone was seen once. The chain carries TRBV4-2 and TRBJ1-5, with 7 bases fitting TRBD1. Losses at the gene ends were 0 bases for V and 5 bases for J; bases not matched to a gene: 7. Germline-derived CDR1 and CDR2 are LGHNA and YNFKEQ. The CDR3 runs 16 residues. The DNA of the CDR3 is TGTGCCAGCAGCCAAGAGGGGTTCAGGGGGGATCAGCCCCAGCATTTT. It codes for CASSQEGFRGDQPQHF.

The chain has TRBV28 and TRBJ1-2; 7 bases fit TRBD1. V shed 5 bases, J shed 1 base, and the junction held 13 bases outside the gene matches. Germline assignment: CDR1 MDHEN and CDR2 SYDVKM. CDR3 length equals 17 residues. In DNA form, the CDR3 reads TGTGCCAGCAGTCAGACAGGGCGGGTAAGAGGTAACTATGGCTACACCTTC. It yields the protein CASSQTGRVRGNYGYTF.

The CDR3 DNA sequence: TGTGCCAGCAGAGCTCTTAGCGGGACCCCCCCCTACGAGCAGTACTTC. Its protein is CASRALSGTPPYEQYF. The V gene is TRBV27, the J gene TRBJ2-7, with 8 bases matching TRBD2. The CDR3 runs 16 residues. CDR1 is MNHEY and CDR2 is SMNVEV in the germline V gene (reference sequence). V shed 6 bases, J shed 2 bases, and the junction held 12 bases outside the gene matches.

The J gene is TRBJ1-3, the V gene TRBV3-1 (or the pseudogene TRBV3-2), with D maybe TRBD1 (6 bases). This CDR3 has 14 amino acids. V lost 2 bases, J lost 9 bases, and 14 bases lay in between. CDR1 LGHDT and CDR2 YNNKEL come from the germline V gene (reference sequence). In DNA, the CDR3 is TGTGCCAGCAGCCAACCAGGGGAGGATGGCACCATATATTTT. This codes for CASSQPGEDGTIYF.

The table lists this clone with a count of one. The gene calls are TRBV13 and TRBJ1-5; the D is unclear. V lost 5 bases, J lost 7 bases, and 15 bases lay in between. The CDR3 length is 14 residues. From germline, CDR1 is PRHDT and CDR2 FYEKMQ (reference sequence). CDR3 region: CASSLAAARQPQHF. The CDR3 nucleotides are TGTGCCAGCAGCCTCGCGGCAGCGCGGCAGCCCCAGCATTTT.

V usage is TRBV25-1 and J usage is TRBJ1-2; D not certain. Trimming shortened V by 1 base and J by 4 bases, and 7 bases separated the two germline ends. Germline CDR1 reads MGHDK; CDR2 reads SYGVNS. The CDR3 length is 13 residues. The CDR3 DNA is TGTGCCAGCAGTGAATGGAACAGCTATGGCTACACCTTC. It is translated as CASSEWNSYGYTF.